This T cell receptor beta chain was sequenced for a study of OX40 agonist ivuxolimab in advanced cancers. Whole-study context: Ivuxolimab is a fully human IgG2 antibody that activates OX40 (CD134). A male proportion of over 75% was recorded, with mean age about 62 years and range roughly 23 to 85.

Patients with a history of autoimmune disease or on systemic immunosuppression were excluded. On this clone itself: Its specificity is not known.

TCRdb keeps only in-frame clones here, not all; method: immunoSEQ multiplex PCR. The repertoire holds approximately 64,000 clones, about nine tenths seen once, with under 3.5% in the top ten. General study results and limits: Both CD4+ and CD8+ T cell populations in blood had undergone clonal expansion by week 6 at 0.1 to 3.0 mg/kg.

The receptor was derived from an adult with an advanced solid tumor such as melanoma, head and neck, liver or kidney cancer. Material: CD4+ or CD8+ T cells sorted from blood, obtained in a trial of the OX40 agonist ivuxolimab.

The CDR3 region has the DNA TGTGCCATCAGGGGACAGGCGGTCCGCACAGATACGCAGTATTTT. Protein product: CAIRGQAVRTDTQYF. V gene TRBV10-3 combines with J gene TRBJ2-3; 8 nucleotides match TRBD1. CDR1 and CDR2 from the germline V gene are ENHRY and SYGVKD. After removal of 6 bases from V and 1 base from J, the junction contained 6 bases not matched to a gene. This CDR3 spans 15 amino acids.